A single sample is the source of the 10 T cell receptor beta chains below, sequenced in a study of PD-1 and CTLA-4 blockade in melanoma. Sequenced by immunoSEQ multiplex PCR; TCRdb stores in-frame clones only, minus some. The sample lists around 21,000 clones, 70% to 90% occurring once. This material consisted of CD8+ T cells from peripheral blood, taken before anti-PD-1 treatment. Receptors were obtained from a human donor with melanoma.

The table lists this clone with a count of one. This chain joins TRBV7-2 and TRBJ2-3; TRBD2 aligns across 7 bases. This CDR3 spans 12 amino acids. Per the germline V gene, CDR1 is SGHTA and CDR2 is FQGNSA. The junction had 8 bases not matched to a gene; V was cut back by 4 bases and J by 13 bases. CDR3 DNA sequence: TGTGCCAGCAGCTCTAGTACTAGCGTAGAGTATTTT. Its protein product is CASSSSTSVEYF. The complete variable domain, with remaining parts taken from reference TRBV7-2 and TRBJ2-3, reads GAGVSQSPSNKVTEKGKDVELRCDPISGHTALYWYRQSLGQGLEFLIYFQGNSAPDKSGLPSDRFSAERTGGSVSTLTIQRTQQEDSAVYLCASSSSTSVEYFGPGTRLTVL.

V and J are TRBV7-6 and TRBJ2-2, with unresolved D. V gave up 4 bases and J gave up 4 bases, with 16 bases separating them. The germline gives CDR1 SGHVS, CDR2 FNYEAQ. This CDR3 spans 16 amino acids. The CDR3 protein is CASSSYIPEGTGELFF. CDR3 sequence (DNA): TGTGCCAGCAGCTCATACATCCCCGAAGGCACCGGGGAGCTGTTTTTT.

This sequence joins TRBV27 and TRBJ2-5, with TRBD1 matching over 12 bases. The V segment lost 6 bases and the J segment 5 bases; nucleotides outside the gene matches: 16. This CDR3 comprises 18 residues. The V gene's germline CDR1 is MNHEY and CDR2 SMNVEV (reference sequence). The CDR3 here is CASRYSSGTGGKWETQYF. Here the CDR3 DNA reads TGTGCCAGCAGATACTCTAGCGGGACAGGGGGCAAATGGGAGACCCAGTACTTC.

The chain couples TRBV9 to TRBJ2-3; D may be TRBD2 (5 bases). Germline V lookup: CDR1 SGDLS, CDR2 YYNGEE. This CDR3 is built from 15 residues. V lost 1 base to trimming and J lost 0 bases, with 9 bases between them. DNA for the CDR3: TGTGCCAGCAGCGTATGGGGAGAAAGCACAGATACGCAGTATTTT. Translation: CASSVWGESTDTQYF.

This clone showed up just once. V is TRBV15 and J is TRBJ1-2; 8 nucleotides agree with TRBD1. Germline loops: CDR1 LNHNV, CDR2 YYDKDF (reference sequence). J lost 4 bases, V lost 8 bases, and 15 bases had no gene match. This CDR3 has 16 residues. The CDR3 coding sequence is TGTGCCACCCTAAATCCCCACGGACAGGGTGGCTATGGCTACACCTTC. Translating it yields CATLNPHGQGGYGYTF.

The rearrangement uses TRBV19 and TRBJ1-3; 9 bases line up with TRBD1. Germline V gives CDR1 LNHDA, CDR2 SQIVND (reference sequence). This CDR3 has 16 residues. The V gene end was trimmed by 7 bases and the J gene end by 0 bases; junction bases not matched to a gene: 7. CDR3 in DNA: TGTGCCAGTACCCTCCGGGACAGGGCCTCTGGAAACACCATATATTTT. The encoded protein is CASTLRDRASGNTIYF. Drawing the rest from reference TRBV19 and TRBJ1-3, the complete variable domain is DGGITQSPKYLFRKEGQNVTLSCEQNLNHDAMYWYRQDPGQGLRLIYYSQIVNDFQKGDIAEGYSVSREKKESFPLTVTSAQKNPTAFYLCASTLRDRASGNTIYFGEGSWLTVV.

The V and J genes are TRBV27 and TRBJ2-5; perhaps TRBD2 as D (6 bases). This CDR3 is built from 12 residues. Germline assignment: CDR1 MNHEY and CDR2 SMNVEV (reference sequence). Trimming left V 7 bases short and J 5 bases short, with 11 bases between. CDR3 in amino acids: CASTPGVETQYF. DNA of the CDR3: TGTGCCAGCACCCCGGGGGTGGAGACCCAGTACTTC.

The rearrangement joins TRBV7-9 to TRBJ2-5, with 13 bases lining up with TRBD2. After removal of 4 bases from V and 1 base from J, the junction contained 3 bases not matched to a gene. The CDR3 is 16 residues long. Germline V gene data show CDR1 as SEHNR and CDR2 as FQNEAQ (reference sequence). The CDR3 nucleotides are TGTGCCAGCAGCTCAAGGACTAGCGGGGGCCAAGAGACCCAGTACTTC. Amino acids: CASSSRTSGGQETQYF.

J is TRBJ1-2 and V is TRBV27, with a tentative D call TRBD1 (6 bases). The V and J ends lost 5 bases and 6 bases respectively, with 16 bases between them. The CDR3 has 14 amino acids. Per germline, CDR1 MNHEY and CDR2 SMNVEV (reference sequence). The chain's CDR3 is CASSTQGGDHGYTF. The CDR3 region has the DNA TGTGCCAGCAGTACCCAAGGGGGGGACCATGGCTACACCTTC.

The CDR3 coding sequence is TGTGCCAGCAGTTTAATCAGGGGGCGCGACGAGCAGTACTTC. This translates into CASSLIRGRDEQYF. The rearrangement links TRBV28 to TRBJ2-7; 8 bases match TRBD1. CDR1 MDHEN and CDR2 SYDVKM come from the germline V gene. Unmatched junction bases numbered 5, after V lost 2 bases and J lost 5 bases. The CDR3 extends over 14 amino acids.